This T cell receptor (beta chain) was retrieved from a study of blood T cell repertoires in COVID-19. The study recruited people aged about 18 to 95 years across roughly 25 US areas. In Cohort 3, a recovered donor had either two negative PCRs, clearance, or symptom resolution. The table lists this clone with a count of one. The CDR3 has 13 residues. Losses at the gene ends were 6 bases for V and 8 bases for J; bases not matched to a gene: 6. The germline CDR1 and CDR2 sequences are WNHNN and SYGVQD (reference sequence). Original data processing: Estimation of nucleated cell counts was performed using reference gene primer amplification. Method: immunoSEQ multiplex PCR; TCRdb's copy keeps in-frame clones and lacks some. That table furnishes V, J and clone size, whereas the DNA furnished D and trimming. Of fewer than 400,000 clones listed, 65% to 90% are singletons.

The source is a young man who had recovered from COVID-19. The rearrangement joins TRBV10-1 to TRBJ2-2, with 7 bases identical to TRBD1. Sample: PBMCs or T cells enriched from blood (not recorded which). The CDR3 DNA is TGCGCCAGCAGGGAGACAGGGCGTGGGGAGCTGTTTTTT. Translated: CASRETGRGELFF.